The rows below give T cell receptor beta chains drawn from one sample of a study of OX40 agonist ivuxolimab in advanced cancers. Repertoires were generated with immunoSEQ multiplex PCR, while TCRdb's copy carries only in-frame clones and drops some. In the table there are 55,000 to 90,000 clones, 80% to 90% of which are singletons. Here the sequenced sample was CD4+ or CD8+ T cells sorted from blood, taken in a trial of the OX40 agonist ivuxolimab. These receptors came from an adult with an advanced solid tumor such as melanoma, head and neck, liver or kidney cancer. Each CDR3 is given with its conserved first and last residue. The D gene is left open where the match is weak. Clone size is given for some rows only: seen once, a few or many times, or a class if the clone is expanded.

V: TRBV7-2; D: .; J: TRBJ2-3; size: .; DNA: TGTGCCAGCAGCCCGCCCTTTGGAATCGCAGATACGCAGTATTTT; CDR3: CASSPPFGIADTQYF
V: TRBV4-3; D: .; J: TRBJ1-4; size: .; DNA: TGCGCCAGCAGCCAAGATATGCCTCGCACAGGCGGTGGGGAAAAACTGTTTTTT; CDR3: CASSQDMPRTGGGEKLFF
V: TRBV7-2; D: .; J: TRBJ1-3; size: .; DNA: TGTGCCAGCAGCTTAGGAGGACACGCTGGAAACACCATATATTTT; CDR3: CASSLGGHAGNTIYF
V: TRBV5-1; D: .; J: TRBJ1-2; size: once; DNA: TGCGCCAGCAGCTTGGACGTACAATATTATGGCTACACCTTC; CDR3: CASSLDVQYYGYTF
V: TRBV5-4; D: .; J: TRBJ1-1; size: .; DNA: TGTGCCAGCAGCAAGGGGGGTGACGGAATGAACACTGAAGCTTTCTTT; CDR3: CASSKGGDGMNTEAFF
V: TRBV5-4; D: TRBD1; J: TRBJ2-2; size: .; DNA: TGTGCCAGCAGCAAAGCCGGGACAGGGGTTCCCGGGGAGCTGTTTTTT; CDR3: CASSKAGTGVPGELFF
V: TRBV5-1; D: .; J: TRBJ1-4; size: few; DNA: TGCGCCAGCAGTTCAACCCCGTGGGGACACAATGAAAAACTGTTTTTT; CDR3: CASSSTPWGHNEKLFF
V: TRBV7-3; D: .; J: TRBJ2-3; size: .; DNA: TGTGCCAGCAGCTTGACTATCACAGATACGCAGTATTTT; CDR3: CASSLTITDTQYF
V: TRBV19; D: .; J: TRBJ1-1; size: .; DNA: TGTGCCAGTAGTAGTATAGGACCGTTAACTGAAGCTTTCTTT; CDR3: CASSSIGPLTEAFF
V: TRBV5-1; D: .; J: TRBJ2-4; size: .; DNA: TGCGCCAGCAGCTTGTCTCCGGAAAACATTCAGTACTTC; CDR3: CASSLSPENIQYF
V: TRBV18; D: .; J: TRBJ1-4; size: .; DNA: TGTGTCAGCTCACCAACTCAATGGGAGGGAAAACTGTTTTTT; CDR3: CVSSPTQWEGKLFF
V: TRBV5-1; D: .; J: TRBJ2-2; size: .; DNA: TGCGCCAGTAGGACGGGACGGACCGGGGAGCTGTTTTTT; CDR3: CASRTGRTGELFF
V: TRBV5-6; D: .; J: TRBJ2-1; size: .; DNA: TGTGCCAGCAGCTTGGATACGGGGCGCGGATACAATGAGCAGTTCTTC; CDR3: CASSLDTGRGYNEQFF
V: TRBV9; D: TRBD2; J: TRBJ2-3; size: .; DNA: TGTGCCAGCAGCGTGGGGACTAGCGGGAGAGGCACAGATACGCAGTATTTT; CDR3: CASSVGTSGRGTDTQYF
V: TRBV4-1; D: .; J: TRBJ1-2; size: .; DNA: TGCGCCAGCAGCCAAGCCTCGGGGGGATATGGCTACACCTTC; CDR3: CASSQASGGYGYTF
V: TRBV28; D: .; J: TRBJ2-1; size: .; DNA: TGTGCCAGCAGTAAGGGACACTTATACAATGAGCAGTTCTTC; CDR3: CASSKGHLYNEQFF
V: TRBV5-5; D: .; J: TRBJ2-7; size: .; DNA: TGTGCCAGCAGCCAGTCCGGGACGGGACCCTACGAGCAGTACTTC; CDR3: CASSQSGTGPYEQYF
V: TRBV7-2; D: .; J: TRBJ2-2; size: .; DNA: TGTGCCAGCAGCTTATCCGGGACCTGGGCCACCGGGGAGCTGTTTTTT; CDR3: CASSLSGTWATGELFF
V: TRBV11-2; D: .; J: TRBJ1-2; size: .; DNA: TGTGCCAGCAGCTTAGATCGGGCGGACTATGGCTACACCTTC; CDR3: CASSLDRADYGYTF
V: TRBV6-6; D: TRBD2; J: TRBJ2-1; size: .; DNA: TGTGCCAGCGTCGTAGCGGGAGGGTATCATGCGTTCTTC; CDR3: CASVVAGGYHAFF
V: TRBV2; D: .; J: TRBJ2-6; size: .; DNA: TGTGCCAGCAGTGAATTTCGCTCTGGGGCCAACGTCCTGACTTTC; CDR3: CASSEFRSGANVLTF
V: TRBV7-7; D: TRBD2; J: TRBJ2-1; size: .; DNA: TGTGCTAGCAGCACCCTCCTACGGACTAGCGGGAGGTCTGGGAATGAGCAGTTCTTC; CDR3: CASSTLLRTSGRSGNEQFF
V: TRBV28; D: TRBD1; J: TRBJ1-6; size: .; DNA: TGTGCCAGCAGTGACCAGGGGGTCTATTCACCCCTCCACTTT; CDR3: CASSDQGVYSPLHF
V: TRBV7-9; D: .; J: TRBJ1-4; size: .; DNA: TGTGCCAGCAGCTCAGGACGGAGGTTTAATGAAAAACTGTTTTTT; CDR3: CASSSGRRFNEKLFF
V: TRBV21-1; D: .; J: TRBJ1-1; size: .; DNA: TGTGCCAGCAGCTGGAGGGAAGCACAACCGAACACTGAAGCTTTCTTT; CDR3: CASSWREAQPNTEAFF
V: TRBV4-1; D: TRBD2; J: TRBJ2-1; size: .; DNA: TGCGCCAGCAGCCAGGAATCCCCAGCGGGGGGTGTTGGTGAGCAGTTCTTC; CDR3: CASSQESPAGGVGEQFF
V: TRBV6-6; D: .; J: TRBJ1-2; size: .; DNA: TGTGCCAGCAGGCGCGACAGTAACTATGGCTACACCTTC; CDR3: CASRRDSNYGYTF
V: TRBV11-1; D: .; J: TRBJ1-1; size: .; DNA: TGTGCCAGCAGCTTAAAGTCTTGGTTGCGGGGGAACACTGAAGCTTTCTTT; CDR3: CASSLKSWLRGNTEAFF
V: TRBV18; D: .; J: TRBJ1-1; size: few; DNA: TGTGCCAGCTCACCACCGAGCGAACAGAACACTGAAGCTTTCTTT; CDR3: CASSPPSEQNTEAFF
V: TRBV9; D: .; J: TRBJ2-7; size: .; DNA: TGTGCCAGCAGCGTAGGGAAGGAGGGGTGGTACGAGCAGTACTTC; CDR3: CASSVGKEGWYEQYF
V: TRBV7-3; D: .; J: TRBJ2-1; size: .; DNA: TGTGCCAGCAGCAAACAGGGGCTAGCGAGGGGCAATGAGCAGTTCTTC; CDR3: CASSKQGLARGNEQFF
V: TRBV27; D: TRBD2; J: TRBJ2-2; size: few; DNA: TGTGCCAGCAGTCAACTCGCGGGAGGGGGGGTCACCGGGGAGCTGTTTTTT; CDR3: CASSQLAGGGVTGELFF
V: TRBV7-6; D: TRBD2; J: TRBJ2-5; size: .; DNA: TGTGCCAGCAGCCTTGGGACTAGCGGGGGGTTGAAGACCCAGTACTTC; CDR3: CASSLGTSGGLKTQYF
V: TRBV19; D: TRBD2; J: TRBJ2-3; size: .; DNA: TGTGCCAGTACCTCCCATAGCGGGGGCGTCACAGATACGCAGTATTTT; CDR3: CASTSHSGGVTDTQYF
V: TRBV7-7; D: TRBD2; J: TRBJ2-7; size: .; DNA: TGTGCCAGCAGCTTACAGGGAGGGGCGCCCACCGAGCAGTACTTC; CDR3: CASSLQGGAPTEQYF
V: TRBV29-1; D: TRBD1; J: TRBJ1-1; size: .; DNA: TGCAGCTTTTTAACAGGGGTGAACACTGAAGCTTTCTTT; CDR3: CSFLTGVNTEAFF
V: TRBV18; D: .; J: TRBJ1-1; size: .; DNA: TGTGCCAGCTCACCCCGGGAGTCGAACACTGAAGCTTTCTTT; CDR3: CASSPRESNTEAFF
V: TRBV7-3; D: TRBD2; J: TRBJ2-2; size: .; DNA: TGTGCCAGCAGCCTACACTCACTAGCGGGAGGGAACACCGGGGAGCTGTTTTTT; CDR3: CASSLHSLAGGNTGELFF
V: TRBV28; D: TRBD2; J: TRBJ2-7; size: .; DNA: TGTGCCAGCAGTTTATGGGGAGGGAGGTCCCACGAGCAGTACTTC; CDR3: CASSLWGGRSHEQYF
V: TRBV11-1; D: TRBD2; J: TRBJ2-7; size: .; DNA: TGTGCCAGCAGCCCCCGACTAGCGGGAGGCTACGAGCAGTACTTC; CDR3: CASSPRLAGGYEQYF
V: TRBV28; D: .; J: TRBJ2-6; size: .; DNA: TGTGCCAGTAGGGGCTCTGGGGCCAACGTCCTGACTTTC; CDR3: CASRGSGANVLTF
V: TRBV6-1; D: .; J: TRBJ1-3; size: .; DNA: TGTGCCAGCAGTGAAGCAGGAGCCTCTGGAAACACCATATATTTT; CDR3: CASSEAGASGNTIYF
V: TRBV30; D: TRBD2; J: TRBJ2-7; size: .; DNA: TGTGCCTGGAGTCTAGCGGGATTCGAGCAGTACTTC; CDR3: CAWSLAGFEQYF
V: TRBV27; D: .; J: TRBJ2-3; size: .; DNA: TGTGCCAGCAGCCAGACCCCAGGGGCCGGCACAGATACGCAGTATTTT; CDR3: CASSQTPGAGTDTQYF
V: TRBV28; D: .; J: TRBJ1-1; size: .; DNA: TGTGCCAGCAGCCCCGGGCAGAGCACTGAAGCTTTCTTT; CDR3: CASSPGQSTEAFF
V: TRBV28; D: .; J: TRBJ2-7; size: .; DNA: TGTGCCAGCAGTTCCGTCTGGGGGTGGCAGGGCCCATCCTACGAGCAGTACTTC; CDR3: CASSSVWGWQGPSYEQYF
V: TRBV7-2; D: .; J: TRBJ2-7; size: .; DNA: TGTGCCAGCAGCCCCGGTGGTACCCGCGAGCAGTACTTC; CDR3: CASSPGGTREQYF
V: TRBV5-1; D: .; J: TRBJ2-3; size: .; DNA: TGCGCCAGCAGCTTGAGGCAGGGAACAGATACGCAGTATTTT; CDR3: CASSLRQGTDTQYF
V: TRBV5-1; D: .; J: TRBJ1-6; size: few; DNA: TGCGCCAGCAGCTTGGCCGTGGGGACTAATTCACCCCTCCACTTT; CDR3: CASSLAVGTNSPLHF
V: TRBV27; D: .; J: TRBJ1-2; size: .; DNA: TGTGCCAGCAGTTTTAGGAATGGCTACACCTTC; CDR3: CASSFRNGYTF
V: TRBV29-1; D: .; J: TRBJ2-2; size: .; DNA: TGCAGCGTTGAACCGCAGGGCGGGAACACCGGGGAGCTGTTTTTT; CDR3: CSVEPQGGNTGELFF